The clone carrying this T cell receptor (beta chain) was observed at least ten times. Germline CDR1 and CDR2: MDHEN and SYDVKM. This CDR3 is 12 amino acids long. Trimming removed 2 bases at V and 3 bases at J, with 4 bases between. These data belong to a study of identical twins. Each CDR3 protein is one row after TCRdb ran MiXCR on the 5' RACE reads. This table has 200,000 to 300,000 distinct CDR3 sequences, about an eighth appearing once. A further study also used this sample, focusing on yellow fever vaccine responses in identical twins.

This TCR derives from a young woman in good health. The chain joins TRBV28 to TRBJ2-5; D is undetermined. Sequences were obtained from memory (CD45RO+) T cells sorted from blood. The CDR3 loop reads CASSLNEETQYF. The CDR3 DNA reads TGTGCCAGCAGTTTAAATGAAGAGACCCAGTACTTC.